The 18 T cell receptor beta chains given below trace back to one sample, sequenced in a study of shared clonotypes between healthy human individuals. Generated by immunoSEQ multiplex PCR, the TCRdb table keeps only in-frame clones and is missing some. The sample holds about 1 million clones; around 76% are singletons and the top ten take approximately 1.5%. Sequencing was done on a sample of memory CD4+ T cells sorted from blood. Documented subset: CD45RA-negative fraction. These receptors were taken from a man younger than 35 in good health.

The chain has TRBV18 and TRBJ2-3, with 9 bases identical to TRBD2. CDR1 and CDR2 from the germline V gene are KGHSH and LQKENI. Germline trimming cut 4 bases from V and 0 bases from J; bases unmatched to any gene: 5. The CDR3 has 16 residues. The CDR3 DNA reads TGTGCCAGCTCACGCGATAGCGGGGGAAGCACAGATACGCAGTATTTT. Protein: CASSRDSGGSTDTQYF.

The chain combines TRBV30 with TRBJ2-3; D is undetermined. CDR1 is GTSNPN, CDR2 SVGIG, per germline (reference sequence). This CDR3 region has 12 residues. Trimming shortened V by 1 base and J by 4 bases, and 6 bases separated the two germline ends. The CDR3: CAWSGPSDTQYF. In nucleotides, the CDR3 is TGTGCCTGGAGTGGCCCCTCAGATACGCAGTATTTT.

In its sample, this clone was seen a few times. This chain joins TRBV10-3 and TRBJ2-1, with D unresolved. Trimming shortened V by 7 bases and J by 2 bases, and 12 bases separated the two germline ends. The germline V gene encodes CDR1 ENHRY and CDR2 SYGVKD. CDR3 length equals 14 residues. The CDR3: CAITLGNTYNEQFF. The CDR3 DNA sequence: TGTGCCATCACCCTGGGTAATACCTACAATGAGCAGTTCTTC.

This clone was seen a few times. The CDR3 DNA reads as TGTGCCAGCAGTGCAGGGACGAGGGGGTCCTACGAGCAGTACTTC. This sequence encodes CASSAGTRGSYEQYF. This rearrangement joins TRBV28 to TRBJ2-7; possibly TRBD1 for D (6 bases). Germline values: CDR1 MDHEN, CDR2 SYDVKM. The CDR3 has 15 residues. Trimming shortened V by 5 bases and J by 1 base, and 15 bases separated the two germline ends. The entire variable domain, with the rest obtained from reference TRBV28 and TRBJ2-7, is as follows: DVKVTQSSRYLVKRTGEKVFLECVQDMDHENMFWYRQDPGLGLRLIYFSYDVKMKEKGDIPEGYSVSREKKERFSLILESASTNQTSMYLCASSAGTRGSYEQYFGPGTRLTVT.

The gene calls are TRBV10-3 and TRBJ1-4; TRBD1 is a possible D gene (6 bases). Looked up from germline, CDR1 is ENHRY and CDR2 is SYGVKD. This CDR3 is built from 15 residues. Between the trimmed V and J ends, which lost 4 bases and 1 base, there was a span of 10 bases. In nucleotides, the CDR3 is TGTGCCATCAGTGCCTTACAGGGAACTAATGAAAAACTGTTTTTT. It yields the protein CAISALQGTNEKLFF.

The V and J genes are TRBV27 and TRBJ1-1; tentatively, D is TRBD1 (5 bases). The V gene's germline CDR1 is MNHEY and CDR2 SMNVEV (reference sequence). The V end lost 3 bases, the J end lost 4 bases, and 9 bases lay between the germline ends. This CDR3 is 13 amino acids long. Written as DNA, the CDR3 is TGTGCCAGCAGTTTCCAGGGCCGCACTGAAGCTTTCTTT. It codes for CASSFQGRTEAFF.

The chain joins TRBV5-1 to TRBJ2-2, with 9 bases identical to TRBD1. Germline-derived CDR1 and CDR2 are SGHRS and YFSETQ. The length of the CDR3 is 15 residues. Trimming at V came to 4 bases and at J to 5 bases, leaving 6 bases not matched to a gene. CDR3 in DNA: TGCGCCAGCAGCCTTACAGGGGGCGGTACCGGGGAGCTGTTTTTT. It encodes CASSLTGGGTGELFF.

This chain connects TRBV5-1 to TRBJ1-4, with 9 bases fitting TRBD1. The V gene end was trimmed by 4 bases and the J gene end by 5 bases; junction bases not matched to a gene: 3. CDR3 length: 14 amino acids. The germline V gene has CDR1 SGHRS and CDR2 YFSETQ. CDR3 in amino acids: CASSPTGGNEKLFF. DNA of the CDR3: TGCGCCAGCAGCCCGACAGGGGGAAATGAAAAACTGTTTTTT.

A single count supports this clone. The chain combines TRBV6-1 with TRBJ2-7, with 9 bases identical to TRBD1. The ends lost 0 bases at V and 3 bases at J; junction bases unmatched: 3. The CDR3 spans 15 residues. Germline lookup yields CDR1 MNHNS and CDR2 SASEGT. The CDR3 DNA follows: TGTGCCAGCAGTGAAGCCGGGACAGGGTACTACGAGCAGTACTTC. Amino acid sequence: CASSEAGTGYYEQYF.

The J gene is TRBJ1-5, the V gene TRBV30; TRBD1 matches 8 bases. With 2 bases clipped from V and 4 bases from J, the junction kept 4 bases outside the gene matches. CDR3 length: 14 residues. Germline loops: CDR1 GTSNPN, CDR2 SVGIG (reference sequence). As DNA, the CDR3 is TGTGCCTGGAGTAAGGACAGGGAAAATCAGCCCCAGCATTTT. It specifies CAWSKDRENQPQHF.

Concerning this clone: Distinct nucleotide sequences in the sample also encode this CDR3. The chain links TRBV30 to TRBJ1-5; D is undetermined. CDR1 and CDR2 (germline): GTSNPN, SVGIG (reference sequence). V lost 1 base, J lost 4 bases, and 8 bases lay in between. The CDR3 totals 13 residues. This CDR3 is CAWSAGGNQPQHF. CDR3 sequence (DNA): TGTGCCTGGAGTGCGGGAGGGAATCAGCCCCAGCATTTT.

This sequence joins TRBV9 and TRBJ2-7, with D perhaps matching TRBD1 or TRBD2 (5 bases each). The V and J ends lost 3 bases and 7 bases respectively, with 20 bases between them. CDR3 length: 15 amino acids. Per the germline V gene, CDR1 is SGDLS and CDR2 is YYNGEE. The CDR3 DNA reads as TGTGCCAGCAGCGCAGACGCCGGGCCCGAGGGGGAGCAGTACTTC. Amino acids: CASSADAGPEGEQYF. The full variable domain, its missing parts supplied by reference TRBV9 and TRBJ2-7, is DSGVTQTPKHLITATGQRVTLRCSPRSGDLSVYWYQQSLDQGLQFLIQYYNGEERAKGNILERFSAQQFPDLHSELNLSSLELGDSALYFCASSADAGPEGEQYFGPGTRLTVT.

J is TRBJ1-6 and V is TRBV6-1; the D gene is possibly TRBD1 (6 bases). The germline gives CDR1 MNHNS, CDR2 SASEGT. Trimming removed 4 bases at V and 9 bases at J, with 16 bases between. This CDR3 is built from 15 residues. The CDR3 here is CASSAGDLGGSPLHF. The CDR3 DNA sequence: TGTGCCAGCAGTGCCGGGGACCTAGGGGGTTCACCCCTCCACTTT.

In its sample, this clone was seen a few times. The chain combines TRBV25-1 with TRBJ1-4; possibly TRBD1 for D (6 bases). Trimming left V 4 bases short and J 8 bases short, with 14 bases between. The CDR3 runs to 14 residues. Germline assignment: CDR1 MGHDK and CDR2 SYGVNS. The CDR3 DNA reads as TGTGCCAGCAGTGGAACAGGGTCTCAGGAAAAACTGTTTTTT. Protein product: CASSGTGSQEKLFF.

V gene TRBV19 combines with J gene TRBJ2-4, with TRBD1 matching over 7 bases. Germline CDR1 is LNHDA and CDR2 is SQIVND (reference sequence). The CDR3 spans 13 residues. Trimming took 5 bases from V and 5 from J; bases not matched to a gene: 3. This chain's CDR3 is CASSRQGQNIQYF. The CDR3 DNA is TGTGCCAGTAGTCGACAGGGACAAAACATTCAGTACTTC.

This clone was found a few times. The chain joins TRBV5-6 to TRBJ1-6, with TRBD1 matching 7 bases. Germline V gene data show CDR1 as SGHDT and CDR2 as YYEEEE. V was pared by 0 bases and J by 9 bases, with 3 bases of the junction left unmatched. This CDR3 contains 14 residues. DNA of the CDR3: TGTGCCAGCAGCTTGGGACAGGGTACTTCACCCCTCCACTTT. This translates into CASSLGQGTSPLHF.

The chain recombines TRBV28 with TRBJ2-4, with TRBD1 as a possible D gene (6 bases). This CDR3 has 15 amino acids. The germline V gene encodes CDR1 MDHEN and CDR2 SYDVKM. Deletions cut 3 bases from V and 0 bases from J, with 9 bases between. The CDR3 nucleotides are TGTGCCAGCAGTTTCGAGGGGGTAGCCAAAAACATTCAGTACTTC. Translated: CASSFEGVAKNIQYF. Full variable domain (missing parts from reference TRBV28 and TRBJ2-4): DVKVTQSSRYLVKRTGEKVFLECVQDMDHENMFWYRQDPGLGLRLIYFSYDVKMKEKGDIPEGYSVSREKKERFSLILESASTNQTSMYLCASSFEGVAKNIQYFGAGTRLSVL.

CDR3 bases: TGTGCCAGCTTGGGACAGCCGAACACCGGGGAGCTGTTTTTT. Amino acids: CASLGQPNTGELFF. The chain is built from TRBV6-1 and TRBJ2-2; 7 bases agree with TRBD1. The germline V gene has CDR1 MNHNS and CDR2 SASEGT. This CDR3 spans 14 amino acids. V gave up 8 bases and J gave up 0 bases; unmatched junction bases: 3.